This T cell receptor (beta chain) is from a study of beta chain features in type 1 diabetes. Looking at the study overall: The study examined some 110,000,000 sorted cells across all samples. Study results and limitations: Type 1 diabetes patients had VDJ junctions that carried fewer insertions and more deletions.

Remarks on this clone: The antigen is unknown. A read error may produce the germline difference seen at one junction end.

Every single donor gave one heparinised blood draw, and these averaged roughly 120 mL. Reverse transcribing all isolated RNA meant expressed TCRB transcripts were sequenced. Mean yield for stem cell-like memory T cell samples was approximately 1 million reads. The repertoire was sequenced with immunoSEQ multiplex PCR; TCRdb's copy has only in-frame clones and lacks some. The table lists more than 85,000 clones, around 40% of them singletons, with over 0.065% in the top ten. This sequence originates from a woman aged 18-29 years in good health. Sequenced: stem cell memory CD4+ T cells from blood.

The CDR3 protein is CASSQVWLETGGFLF. The CDR3 region has the DNA TGCGCCAGCAGCCAAGTCTGGCTGGAGACAGGGGGCTTTCTCTTT. The J gene is TRBJ1-1, the V gene TRBV4-1; 10 bases match TRBD1. Germline V lookup: CDR1 MGHRA, CDR2 YSYEKL. The CDR3 contains 15 residues.